This entry describes one T cell receptor (beta chain). This clone's antigen is unknown. The sample holds no much larger clone one base away, and base qualities are not on file. The sample comes from a study of blood T cell repertoires in COVID-19 (TCRdb year 2020). Regarding the complete study: The collaborator samples originated in the United States, Italy and Spain and spanned the acute and convalescent phases of COVID-19. The material from the prospective study consisted of cDNA or gDNA derived from T cells, B-cell-depleted T cells, or PBMCs. HLA class I and class II types, where available, came from metadata supplied by the sample provider rather than from assay-based typing. Samples came from the ongoing ImmuneRACE study (first 160 participants) plus 1,254 subjects from 6 global collaborators. Deeply sampled blood TCRbeta repertoires from subjects exposed to, actively infected with, or recovered from COVID-19 were included in the dataset. A de-identified subject ID, COVID-19 status, age in years and sex were almost always included in the sample metadata. The repertoires were made available in a free public database intended to serve as a resource for research on the immune response to SARS-CoV-2.

Whole blood was collected in K2EDTA tubes by collaborating institutions according to the institutions' own protocols. For TCRbeta analysis, collaborators shipped samples in one of three forms: frozen whole blood, isolated PBMCs, or DNA extracted from either of those sample types. After removal of 5 bases from V and 4 bases from J, the junction retains 5 bases not matched to a gene. The CDR3 goes from the cysteine to the phenylalanine over 15 residues. Only the CDR3 portion is preserved as DNA: 45 bases, with reading frame beginning at the first base. CDR1 and CDR2 (SGHVS, FQNEAQ) derive from the germline V gene. Overall results and qualifications from the work: How much clinical and demographic metadata was included differed by source and by participant, and the metadata was provided uncurated.

TCRbeta CDR3 regions were amplified from genomic DNA using the immunoSEQ Assay, a bias-controlled multiplex PCR. Per the original workflow: Within the assay, amplification of reference gene primers was used to estimate how many nucleated cells each sample contained. Sequence reads were collapsed and filtered to measure the absolute abundance of every unique TCRbeta CDR3 rearrangement. Productive Simpson clonality was computed per sample as the square root of Simpson's diversity index over productive rearrangements. The table comes from immuneACCESS by way of TCRdb, which keeps in-frame sequences with V and J called. Part of the clones is missing from these tables; in studies checked, under half for an unresolved V gene and the rest for unknown reasons. The V and J calls and clone size are taken from that table; D and trimming were inferred from the DNA. The table for this sample lists some 250,000 clones; 82% of them were counted only once. The ten biggest clones cover around 3.5% of the sample.

Material: peripheral blood. This receptor chain uses TRBV7-8 and TRBJ2-5, and TRBD2 matches 12 of the central bases. The source of this sequence is a woman younger than 30 with acute or convalescent COVID-19. The nucleotide sequence is TGTGCCAGCAGCCCCGGACTAGCGGGAATAGAGACCCAGTACTTC. Protein translation: CASSPGLAGIETQYF. The entire variable domain, with the stretches around the CDR3 drawn from the reference TRBV7-8 and TRBJ2-5 proteins, is GAGVSQSPRYKVAKRGQDVALRCDPISGHVSLFWYQQALGQGPEFLTYFQNEAQLDKSGLPSDRFFAERPEGSVSTLKIQRTQQEDSAVYLCASSPGLAGIETQYFGPGTRLLVL.